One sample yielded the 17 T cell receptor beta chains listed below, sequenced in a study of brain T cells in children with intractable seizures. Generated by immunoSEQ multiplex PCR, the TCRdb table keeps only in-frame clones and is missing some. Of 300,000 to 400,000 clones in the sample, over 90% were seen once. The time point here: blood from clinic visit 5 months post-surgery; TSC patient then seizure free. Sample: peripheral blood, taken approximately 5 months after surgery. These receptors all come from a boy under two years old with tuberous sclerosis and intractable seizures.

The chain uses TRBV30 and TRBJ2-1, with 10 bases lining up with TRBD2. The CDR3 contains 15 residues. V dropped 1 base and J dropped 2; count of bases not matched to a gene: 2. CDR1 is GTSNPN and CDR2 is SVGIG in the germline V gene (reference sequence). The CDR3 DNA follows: TGTGCCTGGAGTGGAGGACTAGCGGCCTACAATGAGCAGTTCTTC. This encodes CAWSGGLAAYNEQFF.

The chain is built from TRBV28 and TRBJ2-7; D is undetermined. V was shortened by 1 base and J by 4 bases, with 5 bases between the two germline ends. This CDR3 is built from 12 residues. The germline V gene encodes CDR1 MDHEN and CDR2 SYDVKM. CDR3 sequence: CASSLSRYEQYF. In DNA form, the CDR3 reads TGTGCCAGCAGTTTATCTAGGTACGAGCAGTACTTC.

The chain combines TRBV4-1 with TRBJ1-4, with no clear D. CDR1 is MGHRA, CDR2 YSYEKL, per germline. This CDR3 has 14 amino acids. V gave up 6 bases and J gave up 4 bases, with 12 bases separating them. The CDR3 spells CASSPVVVNEKLFF. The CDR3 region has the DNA TGCGCCAGCAGTCCCGTGGTAGTTAATGAAAAACTGTTTTTT.

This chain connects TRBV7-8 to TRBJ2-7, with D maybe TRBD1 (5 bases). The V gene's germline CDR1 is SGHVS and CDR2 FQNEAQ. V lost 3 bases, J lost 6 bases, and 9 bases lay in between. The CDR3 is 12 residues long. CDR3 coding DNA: TGTGCCAGCAGCTTCGTCCAGGGCGAGCAGTACTTC. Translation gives CASSFVQGEQYF.

CDR3: CASSGAGINYGYTF. The CDR3 DNA is TGTGCCAGTAGCGGGGCAGGAATTAACTATGGCTACACCTTC. The V gene is TRBV19, the J gene TRBJ1-2; weak D call: TRBD1 (5 bases). Germline CDR1 is LNHDA and CDR2 is SQIVND (reference sequence). The CDR3 has 14 amino acids. V gave up 6 bases and J gave up 1 base, with 12 bases separating them.

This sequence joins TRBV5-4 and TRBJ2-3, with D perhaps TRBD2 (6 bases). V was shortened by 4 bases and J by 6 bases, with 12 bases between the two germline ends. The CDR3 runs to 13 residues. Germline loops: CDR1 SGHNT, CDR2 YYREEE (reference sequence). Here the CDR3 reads CASSRDWGDTQYF. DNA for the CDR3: TGTGCCAGCAGCCGGGACTGGGGGGATACGCAGTATTTT.

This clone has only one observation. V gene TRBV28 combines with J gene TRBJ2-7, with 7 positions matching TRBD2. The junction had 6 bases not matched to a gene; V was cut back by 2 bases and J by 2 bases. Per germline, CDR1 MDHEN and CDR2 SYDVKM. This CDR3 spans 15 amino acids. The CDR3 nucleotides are TGTGCCAGCAGTTTACAAGCGGGACCCCCCTACGAGCAGTACTTC. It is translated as CASSLQAGPPYEQYF.

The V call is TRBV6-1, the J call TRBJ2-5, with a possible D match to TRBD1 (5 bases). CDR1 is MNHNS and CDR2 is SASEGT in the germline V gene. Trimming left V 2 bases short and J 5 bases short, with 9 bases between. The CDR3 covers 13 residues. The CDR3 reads CASSETGFETQYF. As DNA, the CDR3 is TGTGCCAGCAGTGAAACAGGATTCGAGACCCAGTACTTC.

This chain's CDR3 is CAIPETGGSYNEQFF. The CDR3 nucleotides read TGTGCCATCCCGGAGACGGGGGGGTCGTACAATGAGCAGTTCTTC. This chain joins TRBV7-9 and TRBJ2-1; 8 bases are shared with TRBD2. The CDR3 is 15 amino acids. V shed 10 bases and J 4 bases; nucleotides not matched to a gene: 12. Germline lookup yields CDR1 SEHNR and CDR2 FQNEAQ (reference sequence).

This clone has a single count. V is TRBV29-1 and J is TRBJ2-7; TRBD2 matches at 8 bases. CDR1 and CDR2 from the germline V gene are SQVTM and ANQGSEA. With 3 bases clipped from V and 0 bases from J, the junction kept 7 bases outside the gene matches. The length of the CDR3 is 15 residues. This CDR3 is CSVEVLSGSSYEQYF. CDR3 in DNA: TGCAGCGTTGAGGTTTTGAGCGGGAGCTCCTACGAGCAGTACTTC.

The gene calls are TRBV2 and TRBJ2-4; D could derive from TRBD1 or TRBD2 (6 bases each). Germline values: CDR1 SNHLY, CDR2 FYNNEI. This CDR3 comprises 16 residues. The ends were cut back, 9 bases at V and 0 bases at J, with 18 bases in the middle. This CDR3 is CARGLGAGLAKNIQYF. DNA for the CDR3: TGTGCCAGGGGACTGGGGGCCGGCCTAGCCAAAAACATTCAGTACTTC.

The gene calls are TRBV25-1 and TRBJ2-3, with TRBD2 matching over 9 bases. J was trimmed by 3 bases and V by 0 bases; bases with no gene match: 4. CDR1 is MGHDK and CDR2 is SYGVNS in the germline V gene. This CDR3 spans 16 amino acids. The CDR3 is CASSEYLSGGTDTQYF. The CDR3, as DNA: TGTGCCAGCAGTGAATATCTAAGCGGGGGGACAGATACGCAGTATTTT.

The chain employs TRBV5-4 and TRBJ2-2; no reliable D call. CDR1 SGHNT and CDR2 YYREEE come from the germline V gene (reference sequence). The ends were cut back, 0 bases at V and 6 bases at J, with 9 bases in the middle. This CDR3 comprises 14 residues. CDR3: CASSLAGTPGELFF. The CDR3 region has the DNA TGTGCCAGCAGCTTGGCAGGAACACCCGGGGAGCTGTTTTTT.

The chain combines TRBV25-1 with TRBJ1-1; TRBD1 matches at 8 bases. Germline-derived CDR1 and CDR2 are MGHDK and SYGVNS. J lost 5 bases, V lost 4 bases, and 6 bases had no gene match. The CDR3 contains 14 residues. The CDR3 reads CASSGQGLGTEAFF. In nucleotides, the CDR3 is TGTGCCAGCAGTGGACAGGGGCTGGGGACTGAAGCTTTCTTT.

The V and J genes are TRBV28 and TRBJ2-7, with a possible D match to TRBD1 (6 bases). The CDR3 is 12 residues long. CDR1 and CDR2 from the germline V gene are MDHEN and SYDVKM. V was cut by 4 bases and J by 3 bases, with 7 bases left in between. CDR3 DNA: TGTGCCAGCAGTTCCAGGGGCTACGAGCAGTACTTC. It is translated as CASSSRGYEQYF.

The DNA for the CDR3 is TGTGCCAGCAGTTCTACGGGAGACGTCAATGAGCAGTTCTTC. Protein sequence: CASSSTGDVNEQFF. The chain recombines TRBV2 with TRBJ2-1, with a tentative D call TRBD2 (6 bases). CDR3 size: 14 residues. The V and J ends lost 5 bases and 6 bases respectively, with 14 bases between them. CDR1 and CDR2 from the germline V gene are SNHLY and FYNNEI.

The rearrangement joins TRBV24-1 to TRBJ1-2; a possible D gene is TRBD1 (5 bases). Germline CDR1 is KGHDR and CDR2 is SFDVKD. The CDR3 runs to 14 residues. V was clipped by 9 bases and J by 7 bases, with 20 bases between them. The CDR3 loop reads CATHPGPVKGGYTF. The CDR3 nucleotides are TGTGCCACCCATCCGGGACCCGTCAAAGGTGGCTACACCTTC.